This TCR beta chain was captured in a study of blood T cell repertoires in COVID-19. Looking at the study overall: The origin of the acute and convalescent COVID-19 samples was the United States, Italy and Spain.

In the authors' workflow: Researchers report that nucleated cell counts were estimated from reference gene primer amplification. Assay: immunoSEQ multiplex PCR; the TCRdb copy retains only in-frame clones and omits some. V, J and clone size derive from that table, while D and trimming were established from the DNA sequence. This table holds 50,000 to 55,000 clones, about nine tenths found once. The ends were cut back, 0 bases at V and 9 bases at J, with 6 bases in the middle. The CDR3 consists of 12 residues. Germline V gene lookup returns CDR1 LNHNV and CDR2 YYDKDF (reference sequence). The chain couples TRBV15 to TRBJ1-3; unclear D gene. The TCR was taken from a man older than 75 with acute or convalescent COVID-19. Material: peripheral blood. This CDR3 reads CATSRDRRTIYF. The CDR3 nucleotides read TGTGCCACCAGCAGAGACAGGCGCACCATATATTTT. Drawing the rest from reference TRBV15 and TRBJ1-3, the complete variable domain is DAMVIQNPRYQVTQFGKPVTLSCSQTLNHNVMYWYQQKSSQAPKLLFHYYDKDFNNEADTPDNFQSRRPNTSFCFLDIRSPGLGDTAMYLCATSRDRRTIYFGEGSWLTVV.